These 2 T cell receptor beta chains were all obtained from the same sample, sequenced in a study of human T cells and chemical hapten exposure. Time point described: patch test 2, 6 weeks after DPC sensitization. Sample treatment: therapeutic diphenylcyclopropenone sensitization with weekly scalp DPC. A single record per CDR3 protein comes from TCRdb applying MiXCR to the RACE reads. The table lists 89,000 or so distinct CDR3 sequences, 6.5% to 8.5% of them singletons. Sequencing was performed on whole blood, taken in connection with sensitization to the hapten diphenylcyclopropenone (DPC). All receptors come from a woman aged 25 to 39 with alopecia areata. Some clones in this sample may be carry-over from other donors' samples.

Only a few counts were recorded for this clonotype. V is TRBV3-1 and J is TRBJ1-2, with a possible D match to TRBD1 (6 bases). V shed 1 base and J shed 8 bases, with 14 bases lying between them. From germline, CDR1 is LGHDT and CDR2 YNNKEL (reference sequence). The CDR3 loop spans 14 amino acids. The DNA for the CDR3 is TGTGCCAGCAGCCAAGTATGGGGGGGCCTCGGCTACACCTTC. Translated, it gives CASSQVWGGLGYTF.

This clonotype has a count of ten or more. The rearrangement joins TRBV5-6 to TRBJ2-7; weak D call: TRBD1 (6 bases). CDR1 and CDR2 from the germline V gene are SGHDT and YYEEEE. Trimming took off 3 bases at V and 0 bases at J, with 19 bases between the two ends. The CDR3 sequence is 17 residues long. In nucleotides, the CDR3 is TGTGCCAGCAGCTCCTACCGGACAGCCGTGAGCTCCTACGAGCAGTACTTC. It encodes CASSSYRTAVSSYEQYF.